The rows below give T cell receptor beta chains drawn from one sample of a study of blood T cell repertoires in COVID-19. TCRdb's table, derived via immunoSEQ multiplex PCR, lists solely in-frame clones and lacks some. Counted here are roughly 220,000 clones, roughly 80% occurring once; the ten biggest clones make up just under 20%. Sequenced material: peripheral blood. The receptors shown here come from a man aged 25-45 years with active or convalescent COVID-19. Each CDR3 is given with its conserved first and last residue. The order of the fields is clone size, J gene, CDR3 length, V gene, CDR3 protein. Expanded clones get a size class; other rows say once, few or many, or leave the size out.

>NA|TRBJ1-4|16|TRBV10-3
CATGPSTDATNEKLFF
>NA|TRBJ2-1|16|TRBV9
CASSSRSGRSYNEQFF
>NA|TRBJ2-5|18|TRBV5-6
CASSSPGVASGRLETQYF
>NA|TRBJ1-2|14|TRBV19
CASRGPGRVYGYTF
>NA|TRBJ1-1|13|TRBV7-9
CASRPTENTEAFF
>NA|TRBJ1-5|14|TRBV11-2
CASSLGPTNQPQHF
>NA|TRBJ1-5|15|TRBV7-9
CASSEAGVSNQPQHF
>few|TRBJ1-3|14|TRBV30
CAWSAGNSGNTIYF
>NA|TRBJ2-3|15|TRBV5-1
CASSLGQTSADTQYF
>NA|TRBJ2-4|15|TRBV24-1
CATREWGGPKNIQYF